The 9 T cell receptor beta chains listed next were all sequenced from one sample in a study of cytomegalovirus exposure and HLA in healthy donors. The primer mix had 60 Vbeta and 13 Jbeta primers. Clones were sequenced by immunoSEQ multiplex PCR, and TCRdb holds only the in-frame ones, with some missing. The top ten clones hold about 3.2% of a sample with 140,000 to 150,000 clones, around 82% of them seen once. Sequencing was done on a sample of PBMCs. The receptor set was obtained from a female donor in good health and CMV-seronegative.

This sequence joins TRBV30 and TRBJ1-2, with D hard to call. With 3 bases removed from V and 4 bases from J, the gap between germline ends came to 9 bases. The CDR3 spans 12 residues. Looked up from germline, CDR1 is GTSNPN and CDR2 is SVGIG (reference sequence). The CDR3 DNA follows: TGTGCCTGGAGCTCAGAGCGCTATGGCTACACCTTC. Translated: CAWSSERYGYTF.

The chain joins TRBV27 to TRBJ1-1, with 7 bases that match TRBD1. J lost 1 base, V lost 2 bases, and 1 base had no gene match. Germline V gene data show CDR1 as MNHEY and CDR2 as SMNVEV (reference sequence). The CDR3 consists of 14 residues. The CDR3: CASSLTGANTEAFF. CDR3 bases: TGTGCCAGCAGTTTAACAGGGGCGAACACTGAAGCTTTCTTT.

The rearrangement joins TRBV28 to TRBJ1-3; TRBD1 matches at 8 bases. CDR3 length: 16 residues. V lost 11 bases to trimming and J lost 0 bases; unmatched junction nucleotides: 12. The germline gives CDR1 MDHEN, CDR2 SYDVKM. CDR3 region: CASRPGQGRSGNTIYF. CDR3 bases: TGTGCCTCTCGCCCAGGACAGGGCCGCTCTGGAAACACCATATATTTT.

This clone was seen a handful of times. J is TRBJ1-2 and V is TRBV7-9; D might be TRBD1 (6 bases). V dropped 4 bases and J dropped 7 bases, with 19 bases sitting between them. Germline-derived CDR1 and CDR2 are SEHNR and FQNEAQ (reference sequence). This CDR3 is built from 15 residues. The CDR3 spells CASSSTLIQTGGYTF. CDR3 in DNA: TGTGCCAGCAGCTCAACCCTGATACAGACAGGTGGCTACACCTTC.

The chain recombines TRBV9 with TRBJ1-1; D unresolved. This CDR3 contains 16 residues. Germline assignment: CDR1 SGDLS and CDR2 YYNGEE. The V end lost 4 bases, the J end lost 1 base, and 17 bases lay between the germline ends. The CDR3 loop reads CASSPMGEPGNTEAFF. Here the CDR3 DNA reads TGTGCCAGCAGCCCTATGGGAGAACCAGGGAACACTGAAGCTTTCTTT.

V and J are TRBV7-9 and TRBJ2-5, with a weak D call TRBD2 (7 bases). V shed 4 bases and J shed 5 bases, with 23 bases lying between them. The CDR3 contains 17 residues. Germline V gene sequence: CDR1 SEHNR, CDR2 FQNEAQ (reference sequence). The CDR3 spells CASSSFGGGASRETQYF. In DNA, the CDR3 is TGTGCCAGCAGCTCCTTTGGAGGGGGGGCCAGCAGGGAGACCCAGTACTTC.

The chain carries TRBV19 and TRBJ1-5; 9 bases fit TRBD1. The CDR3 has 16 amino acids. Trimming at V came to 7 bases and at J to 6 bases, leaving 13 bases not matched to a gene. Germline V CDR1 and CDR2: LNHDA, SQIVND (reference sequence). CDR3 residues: CASNGLTGGRGQPQHF. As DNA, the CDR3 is TGTGCCAGTAACGGGTTGACAGGGGGAAGAGGTCAGCCCCAGCATTTT.

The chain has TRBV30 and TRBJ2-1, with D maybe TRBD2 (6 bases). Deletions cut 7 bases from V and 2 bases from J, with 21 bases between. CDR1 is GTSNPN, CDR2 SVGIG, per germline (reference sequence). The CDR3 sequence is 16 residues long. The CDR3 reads CASLVPSGLTYNEQFF. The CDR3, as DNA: TGTGCCTCCCTAGTCCCCAGCGGGCTAACCTACAATGAGCAGTTCTTC.

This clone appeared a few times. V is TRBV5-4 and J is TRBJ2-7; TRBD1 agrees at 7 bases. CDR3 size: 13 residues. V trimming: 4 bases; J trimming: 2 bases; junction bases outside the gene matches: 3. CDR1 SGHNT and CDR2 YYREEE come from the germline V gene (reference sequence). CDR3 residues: CASSRDSTYEQYF. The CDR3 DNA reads TGTGCCAGCAGCCGGGACAGCACCTACGAGCAGTACTTC. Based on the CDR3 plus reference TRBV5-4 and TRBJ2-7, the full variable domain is ETGVTQSPTHLIKTRGQQVTLRCSSQSGHNTVSWYQQALGQGPQFIFQYYREEENGRGNFPPRFSGLQFPNYSSELNVNALELDDSALYLCASSRDSTYEQYFGPGTRLTVT.